This record covers a single T cell receptor beta chain. This clone's antigen is unknown. One base away there is no much larger clone; base qualities are not given. This record belongs to a study of beta chain features in type 1 diabetes (dated by TCRdb to the late 2010s). Background for the entire study: Mean age, gender distribution, total cell number and subset yield did not differ between patients and healthy donors. A total of around 110,000,000 sorted cells were examined across all samples, and a strong correlation was observed between cell number per subset and RNA yield. The study compared the TCRB repertoires of sorted circulating CD4+ T cell subsets in recently diagnosed type 1 diabetes patients with those in matched healthy donors. Whereas all 30 or so donors provided naive and central memory subsets, regulatory and stem cell-like memory subsets were isolated from just 8 patients and roughly eight healthy donors.

Each donor gave one peripheral blood draw, around 100 mL on average, collected into heparinised tubes. Using a panel that included CD45RO, CCR7, CD25, CD127, CD95 and CD27, naive, central memory, regulatory and stem cell-like memory CD4+ T cells were sorted on a BD FACSAria II. All sorted populations exceeded 98% purity. PBMCs were isolated right away by Lymphoprep density gradient centrifugation and were stained directly, without culture. To minimize batch effects, samples were stained and sorted in pairs, one healthy donor with one patient per experiment. The CDR3 has 16 amino acids, counting the end cysteine and phenylalanine. Only the CDR3 DNA stays, 48 bases, in frame from base 1. As encoded in the germline V gene, CDR1 is MGHRA while CDR2 is YSYEKL. Trimming removed 1 base from V and 3 bases from J, leaving 13 bases between the germline ends. The entire amount of isolated RNA was reverse transcribed using the High Capacity cDNA Reverse Transcription Kit, so the sequenced TCRB transcripts were expressed ones. Deep immunoSEQ sequencing was applied to naive, central memory and regulatory T cell samples, giving an average of around 3.4 million total reads per sample. Sorted cells were lysed in RLT buffer, and RNA was extracted using DNase-treated RNeasy Micro or Mini kits according to cell number. To prevent cross-contamination, every cell subset was processed on its own, while patient and healthy donor samples were processed together. Using the immunoSEQ multiplex PCR, TCRB sequences were amplified from cDNA into 87-bp fragments spanning the CDR3 region. The amplicons were sequenced using the Illumina HiSeq platform. The paper's data handling went like this. Synthetic template baselines were used to correct PCR bias computationally, reads within Hamming distance 2 were collapsed together, and singletons that could not be merged were discarded. Reads were aligned against IMGT to assign V, D and J genes, CDR3 length and insertions or deletions at six rearrangement sites. Clonotype counts were normalized to sorted cell number within each subset before computing true diversity and Gini coefficients with the tcR R package. The overlap coefficient, calculated on TCRB nucleotide sequences, was used to measure repertoire sharing. As a proxy for the pre-selection repertoire, out-of-frame TCRB sequences from naive cells were analyzed. What TCRdb holds here is the immuneACCESS table cut down to in-frame rearrangements. Part of the clones is not present; checked against another copy, under half of the missing clones reflect an unresolved V gene, and the others are unexplained. V, J and clone size reflect that table, while D and trimming were determined from the DNA. The sample records about half a million clones, 30% of which are singletons. About 0.06% of the sample is taken by the ten largest.

Broad study findings and their caveats: PCR might favor shorter templates, but patient and control samples were amplified and corrected together, so any skew would affect both groups equally. Because cDNA was sequenced instead of genomic DNA, highly expressing activated cells could be over-represented, though the groups showed no difference in activation or CD3 levels. Naive, central memory and regulatory TCRB repertoires appeared more similar among patients than among healthy donors. Because the HLA sub-analyses included only small numbers of individuals, any influence of HLA type on TCRB rearrangement was left unresolved. Fewer insertions and more nucleotide deletions at VDJ recombination sites were observed in patients with type 1 diabetes, implying thymic rearrangement abnormalities. In all four CD4+ subsets, TCRB CDR3 length was moderately but significantly shorter in type 1 diabetes patients.

Specimen: naive CD4+ T cells from blood. The cell subset or site label, read with the paper, signifies: true naive CD4+ T cells. The sequence derives from a man younger than 30 in good health. The chain is assembled from TRBV4-1 and TRBJ2-1; the D region may be TRBD1 or TRBD2, each matching 5 bases equally. The CDR3 region has the sequence CASSQGGRGRYNEQFF. The DNA reads as follows: TGCGCCAGCAGCCAAGGGGGGAGAGGTCGCTACAATGAGCAGTTCTTC.